This record covers a single TCR beta chain. Antigen: not known. This specimen comes from a study of blood T cells in healthy people across ages. A J-beta primer mix and a sample-barcoded 5' primer were used in a second PCR of roughly 7 to 12 cycles. A tag from a template-switch adaptor with 12 random nucleotides marked each cDNA molecule. TCRdb independently ran MiXCR on the 5' RACE reads; one entry per CDR3 protein. The sample includes 850,000 or so distinct CDR3 sequences, about 30% seen only once; the top ten take 17%. Study-level points and caveats: Versus aged donors, long-lived donors had higher diversity and more naive CD4+ cells.

Germline CDR1 and CDR2: DFQATT and SNEGSKA (reference sequence). The CDR3 runs to 14 residues. Trimming pared 6 bases from V and 8 bases from J, leaving 19 bases between. The chain joins TRBV20-1 to TRBJ1-4, with D perhaps matching TRBD1 (5 bases). This TCR was sampled from a woman aged 80 or over in good health. The sample taken for sequencing was blood. Written as DNA, the CDR3 is TGCAGTGCAGTTGGGGGGAAAATCCGGGAAAAACTGTTTTTT. Protein: CSAVGGKIREKLFF.